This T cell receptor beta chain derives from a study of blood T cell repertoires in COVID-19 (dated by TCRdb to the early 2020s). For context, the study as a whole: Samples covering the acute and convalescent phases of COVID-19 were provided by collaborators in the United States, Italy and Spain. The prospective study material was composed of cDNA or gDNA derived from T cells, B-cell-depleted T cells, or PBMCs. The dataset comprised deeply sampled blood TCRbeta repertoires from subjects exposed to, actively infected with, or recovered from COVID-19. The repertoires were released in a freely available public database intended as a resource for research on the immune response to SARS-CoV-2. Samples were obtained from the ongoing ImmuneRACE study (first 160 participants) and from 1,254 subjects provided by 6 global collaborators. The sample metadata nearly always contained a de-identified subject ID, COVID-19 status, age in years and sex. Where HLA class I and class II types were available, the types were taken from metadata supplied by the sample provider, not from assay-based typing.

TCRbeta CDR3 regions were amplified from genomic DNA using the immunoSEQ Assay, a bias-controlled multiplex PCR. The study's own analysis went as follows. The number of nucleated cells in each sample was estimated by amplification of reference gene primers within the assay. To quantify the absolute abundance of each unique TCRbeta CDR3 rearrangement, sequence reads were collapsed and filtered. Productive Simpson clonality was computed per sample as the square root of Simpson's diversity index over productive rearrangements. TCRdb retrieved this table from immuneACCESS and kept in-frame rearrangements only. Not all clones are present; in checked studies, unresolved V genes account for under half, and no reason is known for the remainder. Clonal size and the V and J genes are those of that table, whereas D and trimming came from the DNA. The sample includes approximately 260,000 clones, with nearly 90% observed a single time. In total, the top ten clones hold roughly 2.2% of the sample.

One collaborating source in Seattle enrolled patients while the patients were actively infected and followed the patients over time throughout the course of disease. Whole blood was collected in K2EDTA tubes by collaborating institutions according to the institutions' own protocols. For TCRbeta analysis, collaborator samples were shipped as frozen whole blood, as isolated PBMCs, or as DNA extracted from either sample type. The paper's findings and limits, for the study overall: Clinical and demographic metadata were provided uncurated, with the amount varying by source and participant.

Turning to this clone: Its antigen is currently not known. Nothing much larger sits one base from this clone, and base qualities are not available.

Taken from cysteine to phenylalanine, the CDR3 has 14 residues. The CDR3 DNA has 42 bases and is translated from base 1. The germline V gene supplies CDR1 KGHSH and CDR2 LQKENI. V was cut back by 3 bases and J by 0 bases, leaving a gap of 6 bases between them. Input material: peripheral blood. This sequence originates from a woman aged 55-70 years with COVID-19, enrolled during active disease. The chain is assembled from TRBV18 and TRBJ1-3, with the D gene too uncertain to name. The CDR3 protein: CASSPSSSGNTIYF. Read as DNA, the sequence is TGTGCCAGCTCACCGTCCAGCTCTGGAAACACCATATATTTT.